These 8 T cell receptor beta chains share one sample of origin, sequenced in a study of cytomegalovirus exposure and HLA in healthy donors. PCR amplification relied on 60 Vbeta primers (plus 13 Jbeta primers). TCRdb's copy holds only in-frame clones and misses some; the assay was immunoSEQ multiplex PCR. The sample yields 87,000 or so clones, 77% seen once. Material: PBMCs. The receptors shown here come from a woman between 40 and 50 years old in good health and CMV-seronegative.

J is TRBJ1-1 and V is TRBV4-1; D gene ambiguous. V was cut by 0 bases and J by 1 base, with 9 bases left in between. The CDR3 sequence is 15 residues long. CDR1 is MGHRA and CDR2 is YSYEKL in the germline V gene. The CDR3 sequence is CASSQDHGPNTEAFF. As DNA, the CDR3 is TGCGCCAGCAGCCAAGATCATGGCCCGAACACTGAAGCTTTCTTT.

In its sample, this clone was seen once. CDR3 loop: CASSETVKSNYGYTF. CDR3 nucleotide sequence: TGTGCCAGCAGTGAAACGGTAAAATCGAACTATGGCTACACCTTC. The V and J genes are TRBV6-1 and TRBJ1-2; unclear D gene. This CDR3 is 15 amino acids long. Trimming pared 2 bases from V and 2 bases from J, leaving 12 bases between. The germline V gene encodes CDR1 MNHNS and CDR2 SASEGT.

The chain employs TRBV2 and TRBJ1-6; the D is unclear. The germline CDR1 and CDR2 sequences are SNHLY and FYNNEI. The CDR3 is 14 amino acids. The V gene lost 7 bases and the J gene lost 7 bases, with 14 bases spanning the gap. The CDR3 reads CASITGLPNSPLHF. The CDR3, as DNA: TGTGCCAGCATTACCGGTCTACCAAATTCACCCCTCCACTTT.

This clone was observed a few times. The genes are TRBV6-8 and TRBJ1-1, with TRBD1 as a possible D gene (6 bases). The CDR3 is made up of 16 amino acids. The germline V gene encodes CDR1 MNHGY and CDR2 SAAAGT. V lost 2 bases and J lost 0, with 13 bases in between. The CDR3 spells CASSYGTGTLNTEAFF. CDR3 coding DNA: TGTGCCAGCAGTTACGGAACCGGGACACTGAACACTGAAGCTTTCTTT.

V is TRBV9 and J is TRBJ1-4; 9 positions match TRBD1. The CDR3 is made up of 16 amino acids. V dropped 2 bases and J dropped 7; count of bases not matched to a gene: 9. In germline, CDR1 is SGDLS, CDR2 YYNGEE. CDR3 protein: CASSVTGTGSPEKLFF. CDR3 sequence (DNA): TGTGCCAGCAGCGTGACCGGGACAGGGAGCCCTGAAAAACTGTTTTTT.

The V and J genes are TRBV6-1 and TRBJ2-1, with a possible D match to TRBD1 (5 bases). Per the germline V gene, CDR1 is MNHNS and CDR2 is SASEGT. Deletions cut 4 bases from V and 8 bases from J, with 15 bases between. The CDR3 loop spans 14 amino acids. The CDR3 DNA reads TGTGCCAGCAGTGGTTGGCAGGGAACCGATGAGCAGTTCTTC. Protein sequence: CASSGWQGTDEQFF.

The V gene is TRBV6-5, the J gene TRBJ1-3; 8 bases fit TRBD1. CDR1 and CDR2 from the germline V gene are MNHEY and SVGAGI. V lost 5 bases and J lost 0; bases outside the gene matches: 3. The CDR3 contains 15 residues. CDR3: CASSRQGSSGNTIYF. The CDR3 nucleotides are TGTGCCAGCAGTAGACAGGGGTCCTCTGGAAACACCATATATTTT.

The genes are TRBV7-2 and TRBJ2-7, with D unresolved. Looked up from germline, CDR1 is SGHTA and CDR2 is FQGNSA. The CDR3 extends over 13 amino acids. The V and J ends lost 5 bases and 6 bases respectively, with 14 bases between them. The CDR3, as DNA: TGTGCCAGCAGCCCCACTCGCGCTGGCGAGCAGTACTTC. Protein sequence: CASSPTRAGEQYF.